One and the same sample provided the 13 T cell receptor beta chains below, sequenced in a study of identical twins. TCRdb re-analysed the 5' RACE reads in MiXCR, keeping a single row per CDR3 protein. The table shows hundreds of thousands of distinct CDR3 sequences, with about 9.4% occurring only once. The same specimen was also included in a second study, on yellow fever vaccine responses in identical twins.

The sequencing sample was made of PBMCs. Receptors were obtained from a woman younger than 30 in good health.

This clonotype was observed a handful of times. The chain recombines TRBV24-1 with TRBJ1-1; D gene uncertain. Trimming shortened V by 5 bases and J by 3 bases, and 15 bases separated the two germline ends. This CDR3 has 15 residues. Germline CDR1 reads KGHDR; CDR2 reads SFDVKD. CDR3 loop: CATSAGSAGYTEAFF. CDR3 nucleotide sequence: TGTGCCACCAGTGCGGGGTCGGCGGGGTACACTGAAGCTTTCTTT.

This clonotype came up a few times. The V call is TRBV20-1, the J call TRBJ2-2; a weak D match, TRBD1 (6 bases). Between the trimmed V and J ends, which lost 0 bases and 5 bases, there was a span of 13 bases. The germline V gene encodes CDR1 DFQATT and CDR2 SNEGSKA (reference sequence). The CDR3 is 15 residues long. Here the CDR3 reads CSARDPARGTGELFF. CDR3 nucleotide sequence: TGCAGTGCTAGAGATCCGGCTAGGGGGACCGGGGAGCTGTTTTTT.

This clonotype was counted between two and nine times. The chain recombines TRBV7-2 with TRBJ2-5, with a tentative D call TRBD1 (5 bases). The germline gives CDR1 SGHTA, CDR2 FQGNSA. Trimming took 2 bases from V and 5 from J, leaving 18 bases between them. The CDR3 covers 16 residues. The CDR3 bases are TGTGCCAGCAGCTTAAGATTCTGGGGCCATGGGGAGACCCAGTACTTC. Translating gives CASSLRFWGHGETQYF.

V is TRBV6-2 or TRBV6-3 and J is TRBJ2-5; a weak D match, TRBD2 (5 bases). The V end was cut by 0 bases, the J end by 3 bases, with 17 bases between. The CDR3 contains 17 residues. Germline lookup yields CDR1 MNHEY and CDR2 SVGEGT. In DNA, the CDR3 is TGTGCCAGCAGTTACTCGATCGGCCAGCCGGAGGAAGAGACCCAGTACTTC. It encodes CASSYSIGQPEEETQYF.

This clonotype was seen a few times. This chain links TRBV25-1 with TRBJ2-1; 11 bases align to TRBD2. Losses at the gene ends were 6 bases for V and 10 bases for J; bases not matched to a gene: 8. Germline CDR1 reads MGHDK; CDR2 reads SYGVNS. The CDR3 is made up of 14 amino acids. The CDR3 bases are TGTGCCAGCAGCAGTAGCGGGGGGGGCAACGAGCAGTTCTTC. Its protein is CASSSSGGGNEQFF.

At least ten counts were recorded for this clonotype. The chain uses TRBV21-1 and TRBJ2-6; the table names TRBD1, a call not compared with the DNA. TRBV21-1 is given as a pseudogene. The length of the CDR3 is 17 residues. As DNA, the CDR3 is TGTGCCAGCAGCAGGTCCCCAGGGGCAAGTGGGGCCAACGTCCTGACTTTC. Amino acid sequence: CASSRSPGASGANVLTF.

There are many counts of this clonotype. The chain recombines TRBV7-9 with TRBJ2-1; TRBD1 aligns across 7 bases. This CDR3 is 14 amino acids long. The junction had 5 bases not matched to a gene; V was cut back by 5 bases and J by 4 bases. The V gene's germline CDR1 is SEHNR and CDR2 FQNEAQ (reference sequence). The CDR3 is CASSDRVSYNEQFF. CDR3 in DNA: TGTGCCAGCAGCGACAGGGTTTCGTACAATGAGCAGTTCTTC.

The table lists this clonotype with a few counts. The rearrangement uses TRBV7-8 and TRBJ2-7, with D tentatively TRBD2 (5 bases). This CDR3 has 15 amino acids. V lost 2 bases and J 3 bases, leaving 14 bases between the germline ends. Germline CDR1 is SGHVS and CDR2 is FQNEAQ. The CDR3 DNA reads TGTGCCAGCAGCTTATTTGACTACCGTTACTACGAGCAGTACTTC. It translates to CASSLFDYRYYEQYF.

This clonotype showed up just once. The rearrangement links TRBV3-1 to TRBJ2-1; TRBD2 matches at 16 bases. Germline V gives CDR1 LGHDT, CDR2 YNNKEL (reference sequence). The trim removed 4 bases at V and 7 bases at J, leaving 4 bases unmatched. The CDR3 loop spans 16 amino acids. The DNA of the CDR3 is TGTGCCAGCAGCCCTGGGACTAGCGGGAGGGCTAATGAGCAGTTCTTC. It is translated as CASSPGTSGRANEQFF.

The rearrangement links TRBV5-1 to TRBJ2-5; TRBD1 matches at 9 bases. The CDR3 totals 14 residues. Germline V gene lookup returns CDR1 SGHRS and CDR2 YFSETQ. Losses at the gene ends were 1 base for V and 4 bases for J; bases not matched to a gene: 2. CDR3 sequence reads: CASSLLTGGETQYF. The CDR3, as DNA: TGCGCCAGCAGCTTGTTGACAGGGGGAGAGACCCAGTACTTC.

This clonotype was counted between two and nine times. V is TRBV2 and J is TRBJ1-1; D is unresolved. This CDR3 spans 14 amino acids. V was clipped by 5 bases and J by 1 base, with 11 bases between them. The germline CDR1 and CDR2 sequences are SNHLY and FYNNEI. Here the CDR3 reads CASSSIETNTEAFF. The CDR3, as DNA: TGTGCCAGCAGTTCTATAGAAACGAACACTGAAGCTTTCTTT.

The J gene is TRBJ2-3, the V gene TRBV12-3 or TRBV12-4; 7 nucleotides line up with TRBD1. V shed 4 bases and J 2 bases; nucleotides not matched to a gene: 6. This CDR3 has 15 residues. The CDR3 spells CASSSGQVFTDTQYF. The CDR3 DNA reads TGTGCCAGCAGTTCAGGACAGGTATTCACAGATACGCAGTATTTT.

The table lists this clonotype with a few counts. The J gene is TRBJ1-2, the V gene TRBV12-3 or TRBV12-4, with D tentatively TRBD1 (5 bases). Deletions cut 6 bases from V and 0 bases from J, with 8 bases between. This CDR3 has 13 residues. In nucleotides, the CDR3 is TGTGCCAGCAGGTCGACAGCTAACTATGGCTACACCTTC. Its translation is CASRSTANYGYTF.